This TCR beta chain was profiled in a study of blood T cell repertoires in COVID-19. Only one count was recorded for this clone. The germline V gene encodes CDR1 SGHRS and CDR2 YFSETQ. Trimming shortened V by 0 bases and J by 2 bases, and 17 bases separated the two germline ends. CDR3 length: 17 amino acids. The table came from immunoSEQ multiplex PCR; TCRdb's copy has only in-frame clones and leaves some out. The sample lists around 50,000 clones, more than 75% occurring once. The receptor's source is a man between 45 and 60 years old with active COVID-19. The sequenced sample was peripheral blood. The rearrangement uses TRBV5-1 and TRBJ2-5, with a tentative D call TRBD1 (5 bases). CDR3: CASSLVQGDILQETQYF. DNA of the CDR3: TGCGCCAGCAGCTTGGTTCAGGGCGATATCTTACAAGAGACCCAGTACTTC.